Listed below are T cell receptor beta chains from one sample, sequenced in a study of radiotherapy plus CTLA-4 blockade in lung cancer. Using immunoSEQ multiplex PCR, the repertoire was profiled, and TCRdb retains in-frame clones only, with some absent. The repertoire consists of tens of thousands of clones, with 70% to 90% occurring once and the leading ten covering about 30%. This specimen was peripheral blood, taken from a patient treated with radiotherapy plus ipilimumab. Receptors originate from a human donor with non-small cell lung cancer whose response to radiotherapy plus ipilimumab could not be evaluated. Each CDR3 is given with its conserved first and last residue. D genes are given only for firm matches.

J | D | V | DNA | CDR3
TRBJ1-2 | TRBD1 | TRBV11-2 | TGTGCCAGCAGCTCCCCACGACAGGGTTTGGGGGGCTACACCTTC | CASSSPRQGLGGYTF
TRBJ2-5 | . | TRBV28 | TGTGCCAGCAGTCTTGAGGGGGAAGAGACCCAGTACTTC | CASSLEGEETQYF
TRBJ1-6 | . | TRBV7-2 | TGTGCCAGCAGCTTAGAGTCCGGGAATAAATCACCCCTCCACTTT | CASSLESGNKSPLHF
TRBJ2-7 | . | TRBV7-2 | TGTGCCAGCAGCTTAGACCGGGACTCCTACGAGCAGTACTTC | CASSLDRDSYEQYF
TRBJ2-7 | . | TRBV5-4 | TGTGCCAGCAGCTTGACGGACTCCACCCGCGAGCAGTACTTC | CASSLTDSTREQYF
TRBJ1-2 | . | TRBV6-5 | TGTGCCAGCAGTTACGCAGGGTACTATGGCTACACCTTC | CASSYAGYYGYTF
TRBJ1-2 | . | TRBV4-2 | TGTGCCAGCAGCCGCCAGGGCGATAATTCTGGCTACACCTTC | CASSRQGDNSGYTF
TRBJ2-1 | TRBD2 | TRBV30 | TGTGCCTGGTCGGCGGGAGCTTCCAATGAGCAGTTCTTC | CAWSAGASNEQFF
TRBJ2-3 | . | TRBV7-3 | TGTGCCAGCAGCGTACTACCTCTCAGCACAGATACGCAGTATTTT | CASSVLPLSTDTQYF
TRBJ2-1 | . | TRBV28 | TGTGCCAGCAGCGGGGTTATGGCAAGCAATGAGCAGTTCTTC | CASSGVMASNEQFF
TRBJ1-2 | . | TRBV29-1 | TGCAGCGTTCGGTCTACAGGGCGAGGTGGTGGCTACACCTTC | CSVRSTGRGGGYTF
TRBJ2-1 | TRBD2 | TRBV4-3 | TGCGCCAGCAGCCTAGAGCGGGAGGTTCGGAATGAGCAGTTCTTC | CASSLEREVRNEQFF
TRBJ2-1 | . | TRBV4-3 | TGCGCCAGCAGCCAAGAGGGGGGCAGGGGGACCTTCAATGAGCAGTTCTTC | CASSQEGGRGTFNEQFF